This paragraph covers one T cell receptor beta chain sequence. The protocol was immunoSEQ multiplex PCR, while the TCRdb copy is restricted to in-frame clones and leaves out a portion. The sample lists millions of clones; approximately 95% were seen once. CDR1 is SEHNR, CDR2 FQNEAQ, per germline (reference sequence). Trimming left V 3 bases short and J 3 bases short, with 6 bases between. The CDR3 spans 12 residues. Naive CD8 populations comprised CD45RO-negative cells positively selected for CCR7, excluding terminally differentiated effector memory CD45RA+ cells. This entry comes from a study of shared clonotypes between healthy human individuals.

The V and J genes are TRBV7-9 and TRBJ2-7; no reliable D call. Sequencing was done on a sample of naive CD8+ T cells sorted from blood. The source is a man aged 18 to 30 in good health. The CDR3 spells CASSFTYYEQYF. In DNA form, the CDR3 reads TGTGCCAGCAGCTTCACATACTACGAGCAGTACTTC.